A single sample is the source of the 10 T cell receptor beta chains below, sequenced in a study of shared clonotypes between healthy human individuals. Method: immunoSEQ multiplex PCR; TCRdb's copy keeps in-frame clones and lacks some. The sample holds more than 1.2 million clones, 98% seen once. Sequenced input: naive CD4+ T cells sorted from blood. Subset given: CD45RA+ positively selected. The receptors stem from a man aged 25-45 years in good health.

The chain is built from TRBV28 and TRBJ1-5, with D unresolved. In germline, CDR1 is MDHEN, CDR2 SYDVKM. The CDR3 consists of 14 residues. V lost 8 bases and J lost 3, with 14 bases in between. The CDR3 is CASLLSGFNQPQHF. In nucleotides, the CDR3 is TGTGCCAGCCTCTTGTCGGGGTTCAATCAGCCCCAGCATTTT.

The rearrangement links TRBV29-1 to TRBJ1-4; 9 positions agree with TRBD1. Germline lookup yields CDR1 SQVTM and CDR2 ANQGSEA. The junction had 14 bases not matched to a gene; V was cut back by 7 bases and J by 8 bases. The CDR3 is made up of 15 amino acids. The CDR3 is CSARPGTGYNEKLFF. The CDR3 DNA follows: TGCAGCGCCAGACCAGGGACAGGGTATAACGAAAAACTGTTTTTT.

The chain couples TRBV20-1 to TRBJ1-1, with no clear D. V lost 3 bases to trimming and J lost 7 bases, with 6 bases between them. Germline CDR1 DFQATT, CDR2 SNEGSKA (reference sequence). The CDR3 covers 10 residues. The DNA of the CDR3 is TGCAGTGCTAGTCCCTATGAAGCTTTCTTT. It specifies CSASPYEAFF.

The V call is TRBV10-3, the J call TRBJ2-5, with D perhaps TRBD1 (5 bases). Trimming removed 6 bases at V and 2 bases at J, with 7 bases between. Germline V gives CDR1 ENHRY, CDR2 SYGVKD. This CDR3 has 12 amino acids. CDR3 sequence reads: CAISREQETQYF. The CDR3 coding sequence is TGTGCCATCAGCAGGGAACAAGAGACCCAGTACTTC.

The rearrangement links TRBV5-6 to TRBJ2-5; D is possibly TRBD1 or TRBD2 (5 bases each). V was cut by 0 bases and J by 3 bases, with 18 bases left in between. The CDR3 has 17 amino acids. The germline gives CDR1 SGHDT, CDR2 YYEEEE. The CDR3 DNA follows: TGTGCCAGCAGCTTGGGGCGCCGGGGCGAGGGAAAAGAGACCCAGTACTTC. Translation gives CASSLGRRGEGKETQYF.

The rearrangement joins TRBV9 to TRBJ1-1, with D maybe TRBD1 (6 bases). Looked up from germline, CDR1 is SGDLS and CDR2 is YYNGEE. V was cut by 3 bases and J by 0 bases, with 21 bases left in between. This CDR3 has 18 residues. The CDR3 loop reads CASSAIAAGGGVNTEAFF. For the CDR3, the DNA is TGTGCCAGCAGCGCTATCGCGGCGGGGGGCGGCGTGAACACTGAAGCTTTCTTT.

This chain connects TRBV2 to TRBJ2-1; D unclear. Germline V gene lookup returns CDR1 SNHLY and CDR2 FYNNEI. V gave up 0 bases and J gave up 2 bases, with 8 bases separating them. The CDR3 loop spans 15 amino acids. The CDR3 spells CASSEARSAYNEQFF. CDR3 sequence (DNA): TGTGCCAGCAGTGAAGCGCGGTCAGCCTACAATGAGCAGTTCTTC.

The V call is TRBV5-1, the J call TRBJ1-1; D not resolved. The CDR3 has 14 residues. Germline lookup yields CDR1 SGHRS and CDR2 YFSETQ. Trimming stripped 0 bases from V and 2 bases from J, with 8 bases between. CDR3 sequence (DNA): TGCGCCAGCAGCTTGGAGGCGCAAAACACTGAAGCTTTCTTT. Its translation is CASSLEAQNTEAFF.

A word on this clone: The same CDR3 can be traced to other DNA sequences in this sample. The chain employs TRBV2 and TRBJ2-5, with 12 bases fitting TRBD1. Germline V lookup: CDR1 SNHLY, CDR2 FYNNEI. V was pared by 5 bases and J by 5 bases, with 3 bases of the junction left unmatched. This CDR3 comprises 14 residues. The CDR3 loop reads CASSRDRGQETQYF. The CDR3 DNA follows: TGTGCCAGCAGTAGGGACAGGGGGCAGGAGACCCAGTACTTC.

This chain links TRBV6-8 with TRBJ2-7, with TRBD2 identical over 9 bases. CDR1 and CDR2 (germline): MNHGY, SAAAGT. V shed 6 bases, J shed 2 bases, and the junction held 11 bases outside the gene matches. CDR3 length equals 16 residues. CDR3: CASSPRGGRDPYEQYF. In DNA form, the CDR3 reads TGTGCCAGCAGCCCTCGGGGCGGGAGGGACCCCTACGAGCAGTACTTC.